One sample yielded the 12 T cell receptor beta chains listed below, sequenced in a study of blood T cell repertoires in COVID-19. The assay was immunoSEQ multiplex PCR, and TCRdb's table has in-frame clones only and misses some. The sample lists nearly 85,000 clones, about 86% occurring once. What was sequenced was peripheral blood. The source of these receptors is a woman aged 55-70 years with acute or convalescent COVID-19.

The chain uses TRBV15 and TRBJ1-2; D remains unclear. The length of the CDR3 is 12 residues. Looked up from germline, CDR1 is LNHNV and CDR2 is YYDKDF (reference sequence). V shed 5 bases and J shed 6 bases, with 10 bases lying between them. As DNA, the CDR3 is TGTGCCACCAGCGACTACTTGCATGGCTACACCTTC. Translated, it gives CATSDYLHGYTF.

This sequence joins TRBV19 and TRBJ2-7; TRBD2 agrees at 8 bases. V trimming: 3 bases; J trimming: 3 bases; junction bases outside the gene matches: 13. Germline CDR1 LNHDA, CDR2 SQIVND (reference sequence). The CDR3 sequence is 17 residues long. The CDR3 nucleotides are TGTGCCAGTAGTATTACCTCCGGGACTAGTTACCTCTACGAGCAGTACTTC. Its protein product is CASSITSGTSYLYEQYF.

V and J are TRBV7-6 and TRBJ2-1, with 10 bases fitting TRBD2. V gave up 4 bases and J gave up 5 bases; unmatched junction bases: 5. CDR3 length: 15 amino acids. The germline V gene has CDR1 SGHVS and CDR2 FNYEAQ. The CDR3 region has the DNA TGTGCCAGCAGCTCCCAGCGGGGGGGCCACAATGAGCAGTTCTTC. Translation gives CASSSQRGGHNEQFF. The whole variable domain, filled in from reference TRBV7-6 and TRBJ2-1, reads GAGVSQSPRYKVTKRGQDVALRCDPISGHVSLYWYRQALGQGPEFLTYFNYEAQQDKSGLPNDRFSAERPEGSISTLTIQRTEQRDSAMYRCASSSQRGGHNEQFFGPGTRLTVL.

The rearrangement joins TRBV9 to TRBJ2-7; maybe TRBD1 (5 bases). Germline V gene lookup returns CDR1 SGDLS and CDR2 YYNGEE. V was clipped by 0 bases and J by 1 base, with 11 bases between them. The CDR3 runs 15 residues. CDR3 sequence (DNA): TGTGCCAGCAGCGTAGGGGGCAGTGGGTCCTACGAGCAGTACTTC. It yields the protein CASSVGGSGSYEQYF.

As DNA, the CDR3 is TGCGCCAGCAGCCAAGTGTCAGCGGGGGGGCCCCGTGAGCAGTTCTTC. As protein: CASSQVSAGGPREQFF. V is TRBV4-1 and J is TRBJ2-1; 10 bases are shared with TRBD2. Germline V gene lookup returns CDR1 MGHRA and CDR2 YSYEKL. The ends lost 1 base at V and 9 bases at J; junction bases unmatched: 9. CDR3 length equals 16 residues.

This chain joins TRBV5-4 and TRBJ2-7; 9 nucleotides match TRBD1. Trimming cost V 3 bases and J 5 bases; bases outside gene matches: 3. This CDR3 has 13 amino acids. CDR1 and CDR2 from the germline V gene are SGHNT and YYREEE (reference sequence). This chain's CDR3 is CASSSDRGHEQYF. Written as DNA, the CDR3 is TGTGCCAGCAGCTCGGACAGGGGCCACGAGCAGTACTTC.

V and J are TRBV7-2 and TRBJ1-5; TRBD1 matches 7 bases. V lost 8 bases and J lost 2; bases outside the gene matches: 6. CDR1 and CDR2 from the germline V gene are SGHTA and FQGNSA. CDR3 length equals 14 residues. The CDR3 region is CASHRQGGNQPQHF. The CDR3 bases are TGTGCCAGCCACCGCCAGGGGGGCAATCAGCCCCAGCATTTT.

The V and J genes are TRBV18 and TRBJ2-5, with a tentative D call TRBD1 (6 bases). Trimming cost V 4 bases and J 2 bases, with 11 bases left between them. In germline, CDR1 is KGHSH, CDR2 LQKENI. This CDR3 spans 14 amino acids. The CDR3 region has the DNA TGTGCCAGCTCACGGACAGACTCTCAAGAGACCCAGTACTTC. This encodes CASSRTDSQETQYF.

The chain has TRBV9 and TRBJ2-5, with unresolved D. Trimming took off 4 bases at V and 1 base at J, with 8 bases between the two ends. Germline CDR1 SGDLS, CDR2 YYNGEE. CDR3 length: 13 amino acids. CDR3 sequence (DNA): TGTGCCAGCAGCCCCCGACTCCAAGAGACCCAGTACTTC. Its protein product is CASSPRLQETQYF.

The rearrangement joins TRBV7-2 to TRBJ2-7, with 7 bases lining up with TRBD1. V gave up 4 bases and J gave up 2 bases; unmatched junction bases: 5. The CDR3 spans 14 residues. Per germline, CDR1 SGHTA and CDR2 FQGNSA. CDR3 loop: CASSSSGQAYEQYF. CDR3 nucleotide sequence: TGTGCCAGCAGCTCCAGTGGACAGGCCTACGAGCAGTACTTC.

The chain links TRBV11-3 to TRBJ2-5; a possible D gene is TRBD1 (6 bases). This CDR3 is built from 14 residues. V shed 4 bases and J shed 1 base, with 10 bases lying between them. CDR1 and CDR2 from the germline V gene are SGHNT and YENEEA. CDR3 region: CASSSADSQETQYF. In DNA, the CDR3 is TGTGCCAGCAGCTCAGCGGACAGCCAAGAGACCCAGTACTTC. Complete variable domain (other parts from reference TRBV11-3 and TRBJ2-5): EAGVVQSPRYKIIEKKQPVAFWCNPISGHNTLYWYLQNLGQGPELLIRYENEEAVDDSQLPKDRFSAERLKGVDSTLKIQPAELGDSAVYLCASSSADSQETQYFGPGTRLLVL.

The chain uses TRBV7-3 and TRBJ2-2; a weak D match, TRBD2 (6 bases). Between the trimmed V and J ends, which lost 3 bases and 1 base, there was a span of 9 bases. Germline assignment: CDR1 SGHTA and CDR2 FQGTGA. The CDR3 is made up of 15 amino acids. The CDR3 DNA sequence: TGTGCCAGCAGCTTTGGGGGACTGAACACCGGGGAGCTGTTTTTT. This gives the protein CASSFGGLNTGELFF. The full variable domain, with the rest looked up from reference TRBV7-3 and TRBJ2-2, is GAGVSQTPSNKVTEKGKYVELRCDPISGHTALYWYRQSLGQGPEFLIYFQGTGAADDSGLPNDRFFAVRPEGSVSTLKIQRTERGDSAVYLCASSFGGLNTGELFFGEGSRLTVL.